This passage covers 26 T cell receptor beta chains from one sample sequenced in a study of T cell repertoires in aging, cancer and after chemotherapy. A mixed TRB-A/B primer pool amplified rearranged TRB by multiplex touch-down PCR. TCRdb called the multiplex PCR reads again in MiXCR, with one record for every CDR3 protein. The repertoire consists of about 1,300 distinct CDR3 sequences, with about 24% occurring once and the leading ten covering approximately 85%. Peripheral blood genomic DNA, not sorted cells or RNA, was the template. Sequences were obtained from blood. Every receptor here comes from a human donor with a blood cancer.

The J gene is TRBJ2-7, the V gene TRBV11-2; D may match TRBD1 or TRBD2 (5 bases each). The CDR3 contains 17 residues. V was shortened by 1 base and J by 2 bases, with 18 bases between the two germline ends. CDR1 and CDR2 from the germline V gene are SGHAT and FQNNGV. The CDR3 sequence is CASSLVGARAIAYEQYF. The CDR3 DNA reads TGTGCCAGCAGCTTAGTCGGGGCGAGAGCAATCGCCTACGAGCAGTACTTC. Looking up the rest from reference TRBV11-2 and TRBJ2-7 gives the full variable domain: EAGVAQSPRYKIIEKRQSVAFWCNPISGHATLYWYQQILGQGPKLLIQFQNNGVVDDSQLPKDRFSAERLKGVDSTLKIQPAKLEDSAVYLCASSLVGARAIAYEQYFGPGTRLTVT.

This chain links TRBV19 with TRBJ2-7; weak D call: TRBD1 (5 bases). The CDR3 runs to 15 residues. Per the germline V gene, CDR1 is LNHDA and CDR2 is SQIVND (reference sequence). The V end lost 4 bases, the J end lost 3 bases, and 16 bases lay between the germline ends. This CDR3 is CASSKGQGSLYEQYF. The CDR3 region has the DNA TGTGCCAGTAGTAAAGGGCAGGGCAGTCTCTACGAGCAGTACTTC.

This clonotype was observed a handful of times. V usage is TRBV7-9 and J usage is TRBJ2-7; 11 bases fit TRBD2. The germline V gene encodes CDR1 SEHNR and CDR2 FQNEAQ (reference sequence). The CDR3 spans 16 residues. Losses at the gene ends were 5 bases for V and 0 bases for J; bases not matched to a gene: 6. CDR3 coding DNA: TGTGCCAGCAGCGGTCGACTAGCGGGGAGCTCCTACGAGCAGTACTTC. As protein: CASSGRLAGSSYEQYF.

The chain combines TRBV5-1 with TRBJ2-5; D is unclear. Germline V gene sequence: CDR1 SGHRS, CDR2 YFSETQ. The CDR3 length is 12 residues. The V gene lost 4 bases and the J gene lost 2 bases, with 6 bases spanning the gap. The CDR3 here is CASSGSQETQYF. The CDR3 DNA sequence: TGCGCCAGCAGCGGGTCACAAGAGACCCAGTACTTC.

This clonotype was observed a few times. V gene TRBV19 combines with J gene TRBJ1-1; the D gene is possibly TRBD1 (5 bases). V dropped 7 bases and J dropped 1 base, with 10 bases sitting between them. The CDR3 covers 13 residues. Germline V CDR1 and CDR2: LNHDA, SQIVND (reference sequence). The DNA of the CDR3 is TGTGCCAGTACGGGGCGGCGGAACACTGAAGCTTTCTTT. Amino acid sequence: CASTGRRNTEAFF.

The chain is built from TRBV6-2 or TRBV6-3 and TRBJ2-2, with 8 positions matching TRBD2. V was clipped by 7 bases and J by 7 bases; unmatched bases: 5. CDR1 is MNHEY and CDR2 is SVGEGT in the germline V gene. The CDR3 has 13 amino acids. CDR3 loop: CASTNGGDGELFF. The CDR3 region has the DNA TGTGCCAGCACCAACGGGGGGGACGGGGAGCTGTTTTTT.

This clonotype was counted a few times. The chain combines TRBV27 with TRBJ2-7; 8 nucleotides match TRBD2. Per the germline V gene, CDR1 is MNHEY and CDR2 is SMNVEV (reference sequence). The V segment lost 5 bases and the J segment 7 bases; nucleotides outside the gene matches: 16. The CDR3 contains 16 residues. CDR3 region: CASSLLTGTSKGEQYF. In DNA, the CDR3 is TGTGCCAGCAGTCTCCTCACCGGGACTAGTAAAGGGGAGCAGTACTTC.

This clonotype was seen only a few times. The V and J genes are TRBV5-6 and TRBJ1-2, with a possible D match to TRBD1 (6 bases). CDR1 is SGHDT, CDR2 YYEEEE, per germline. The CDR3 covers 15 residues. The V end was cut by 1 base, the J end by 4 bases, with 14 bases between. The CDR3 protein is CASSLTGLTFYGYTF. The CDR3 region has the DNA TGTGCCAGCAGCTTGACAGGGTTGACCTTCTATGGCTACACCTTC.

By its share, this clonotype is medium-sized. An end of the junction differs from the germline gene, which may be a read error. CDR3: CSVGTSKDHF. The CDR3 coding sequence is TGCAGCGTTGGGACTAGTAAGGACCATTTC. The chain has TRBV29-1 and TRBJ2-7; 7 bases map to TRBD2. Germline V gene data show CDR1 as SQVTM and CDR2 as ANQGSEA. The CDR3 totals 10 residues.

This sequence joins TRBV2 and TRBJ1-3; D is unresolved. Between the trimmed V and J ends, which lost 6 bases and 0 bases, there was a span of 9 bases. CDR1 and CDR2 from the germline V gene are SNHLY and FYNNEI. This CDR3 is 14 amino acids long. This CDR3 reads CASRREYSGNTIYF. CDR3 coding DNA: TGTGCCAGCAGGAGGGAATACTCTGGAAACACCATATATTTT.

The V gene is TRBV5-1, the J gene TRBJ2-3, with TRBD2 identical over 7 bases. CDR1 and CDR2 from the germline V gene are SGHRS and YFSETQ. With 4 bases clipped from V and 4 bases from J, the junction kept 6 bases outside the gene matches. The CDR3 is 14 residues long. CDR3 DNA: TGCGCCAGCAGCCCAGGGACTAATGCAGATACGCAGTATTTT. Its protein is CASSPGTNADTQYF.

By sample share, this clonotype is medium-sized (0.01 to 0.1%). J is TRBJ1-2 and V is TRBV6-6; 9 bases are shared with TRBD1. Germline CDR1 and CDR2: MNHNY and SVGAGI (reference sequence). This CDR3 is 16 amino acids long. V lost 6 bases to trimming and J lost 5 bases; unmatched junction nucleotides: 13. Here the CDR3 DNA reads TGTGCCAGCAGGTCGAGCTCTCGTGGACAGGGGTATGGCTACACCTTC. It yields the protein CASRSSSRGQGYGYTF.

The genes are TRBV10-2 and TRBJ2-2; the match to TRBD1 covers 7 bases. Germline CDR1 reads WSHSY; CDR2 reads SAAADI. CDR3 length: 14 residues. Trimming at V came to 6 bases and at J to 0 bases, leaving 1 base not matched to a gene. CDR3 region: CASRQGTNTGELFF. CDR3 nucleotide sequence: TGCGCCAGCAGACAGGGGACGAACACCGGGGAGCTGTTTTTT.

This clonotype was picked up a small number of times. The chain carries TRBV20-1 and TRBJ1-6, with a tentative D call TRBD1 (5 bases). This CDR3 spans 16 amino acids. V dropped 2 bases and J dropped 6 bases, with 17 bases sitting between them. Per germline, CDR1 DFQATT and CDR2 SNEGSKA (reference sequence). In DNA, the CDR3 is TGCAGTGCTAGACCCGGGGGTTGGGGAACTAATTCACCCCTCCACTTT. Protein product: CSARPGGWGTNSPLHF.

This clonotype is medium-sized (0.01 to 0.1%) within its sample. This chain uses TRBV19 with TRBJ2-7; TRBD2 is a possible D gene (5 bases). V dropped 10 bases and J dropped 0 bases, with 19 bases sitting between them. The CDR3 consists of 15 residues. Germline CDR1 is LNHDA and CDR2 is SQIVND (reference sequence). This CDR3 reads CATPGSGRSSYEQYF. CDR3 coding DNA: TGTGCCACTCCGGGGAGTGGTAGAAGCTCCTACGAGCAGTACTTC.

This clonotype was detected only a few times. DNA of the CDR3: TGTGCCAGCAGCTTGGGACAGAGAAACACCATATATTTT. It encodes CASSLGQRNTIYF. This sequence joins TRBV11-2 and TRBJ1-3, with 7 bases that match TRBD1. Germline loops: CDR1 SGHAT, CDR2 FQNNGV. V was pared by 3 bases and J by 5 bases, with 1 base of the junction left unmatched. CDR3 length equals 13 residues.

The V and J genes are TRBV12-3 or TRBV12-4 and TRBJ1-1; weak D call: TRBD1 (6 bases). V lost 2 bases, J lost 0 bases, and 10 bases lay in between. The CDR3 consists of 15 residues. CDR3 region: CASSLQGYVNTEAFF. Here the CDR3 DNA reads TGTGCCAGCAGTTTACAGGGGTACGTGAACACTGAAGCTTTCTTT.

This chain joins TRBV7-9 and TRBJ2-7, with D unclear. Germline lookup yields CDR1 SEHNR and CDR2 FQNEAQ (reference sequence). Trimming stripped 1 base from V and 0 bases from J, with 4 bases between. The CDR3 extends over 13 amino acids. The CDR3 coding sequence is TGTGCCAGCAGCTTAGAAATCTCCTACGAGCAGTACTTC. As protein: CASSLEISYEQYF.

This clonotype was detected a few times. This sequence joins TRBV7-2 and TRBJ1-6; the D is unclear. CDR3 size: 16 residues. Trimming took off 0 bases at V and 5 bases at J, with 11 bases between the two ends. Germline V gene lookup returns CDR1 SGHTA and CDR2 FQGNSA. CDR3 protein: CASSLAFSLNNSPLHF. The CDR3 nucleotides read TGTGCCAGCAGCTTAGCGTTCTCTCTGAATAATTCACCCCTCCACTTT. Combining the CDR3 with reference TRBV7-2 and TRBJ1-6 gives the whole variable domain GAGVSQSPSNKVTEKGKDVELRCDPISGHTALYWYRQSLGQGLEFLIYFQGNSAPDKSGLPSDRFSAERTGGSVSTLTIQRTQQEDSAVYLCASSLAFSLNNSPLHFGNGTRLTVT.

This chain links TRBV20-1 with TRBJ2-1; 7 nucleotides align to TRBD1. Trimming removed 3 bases from V and 2 bases from J; junction bases left unmatched: 4. This CDR3 region has 14 residues. Germline V gene data show CDR1 as DFQATT and CDR2 as SNEGSKA (reference sequence). CDR3 bases: TGCAGTGCTAGGAGACAGGGTCCCTACAATGAGCAGTTCTTC. It specifies CSARRQGPYNEQFF.

This clonotype was recorded a few times. The rearrangement links TRBV6-1 to TRBJ2-7; D ambiguous. The ends were cut back, 3 bases at V and 3 bases at J, with 18 bases in the middle. The CDR3 consists of 16 residues. Per the germline V gene, CDR1 is MNHNS and CDR2 is SASEGT. CDR3 region: CASSDPSVPTGYEQYF. In DNA form, the CDR3 reads TGTGCCAGCAGTGACCCCTCCGTCCCCACGGGCTACGAGCAGTACTTC.

In its sample, this clonotype ranks as medium-sized. The V and J genes are TRBV6-5 and TRBJ1-6, with D possibly matching TRBD1 (5 bases). Germline loops: CDR1 MNHEY, CDR2 SVGAGI. V lost 6 bases and J 4 bases, leaving 13 bases between the germline ends. CDR3 size: 15 residues. Here the CDR3 reads CASRSGGLYNSPLHF. The CDR3 DNA reads TGTGCCAGCAGATCCGGGGGTCTTTATAATTCACCCCTCCACTTT.

In its sample, this clonotype was seen a few times. The chain couples TRBV13 to TRBJ1-1, with TRBD1 matching over 7 bases. Germline CDR1 and CDR2: PRHDT and FYEKMQ (reference sequence). V gave up 3 bases and J gave up 4 bases; unmatched junction bases: 5. There are 14 residues in the CDR3. The CDR3 nucleotides are TGTGCCAGCAGCTTTTCGACAGGGAGCACTGAAGCTTTCTTT. Its protein product is CASSFSTGSTEAFF.

This clonotype is judged medium-sized. The chain combines TRBV19 with TRBJ1-4; D gene uncertain. V lost 4 bases, J lost 0 bases, and 6 bases lay in between. Germline assignment: CDR1 LNHDA and CDR2 SQIVND (reference sequence). The CDR3 runs 14 residues. The CDR3 DNA is TGTGCCAGTAGTAGTCGTACAACTAATGAAAAACTGTTTTTT. Residues: CASSSRTTNEKLFF.

The CDR3 reads CASSPRDPTYEQYF. CDR3 nucleotide sequence: TGTGCCAGCAGCCCCCGGGACCCAACCTACGAGCAGTACTTC. The chain has TRBV7-6 and TRBJ2-7; D possibly uses TRBD1 or TRBD2 (5 bases each). There are 14 residues in the CDR3. Trimming pared 5 bases from V and 2 bases from J, leaving 13 bases between. The germline gives CDR1 SGHVS, CDR2 FNYEAQ.

In its sample, this clonotype is medium-sized. The chain links TRBV30 to TRBJ2-3; D possibly uses TRBD1 or TRBD2 (6 bases each). The CDR3 contains 13 residues. CDR1 is GTSNPN, CDR2 SVGIG, per germline (reference sequence). V lost 4 bases, J lost 4 bases, and 12 bases lay in between. For the CDR3, the DNA is TGTGCCTGGAACGAGGGGGGCCCAGATACGCAGTATTTT. It yields the protein CAWNEGGPDTQYF.